Listed below are T cell receptor delta chains from one sample, sequenced in a study of gamma-delta chains in newborns, infants, children. TCRdb re-called the reads through CATT. Of 5,500 to 7,500 delta-chain clones in the sample, around 11% are singletons; the top ten hold approximately 7.1%. Material for sequencing was blood. The receptor source for this set is a child who was a newborn, infant or young child, either healthy, febrile or measles-vaccinated (not recorded which). Both conserved end residues are part of each CDR3. The D gene is left open where the match is weak. Size tells how often a clone was seen (once, few, many) or the class of an expanded clone, and some rows leave it out.

j_call d_call v_call clone_size cdr3_aa cdr3_nt
TRDJ1 TRDD3 TRDV2 medium-sized CACDTLASSVYWGEPRNTDKLIF TGTGCCTGTGACACTTTGGCTTCTAGTGTGTACTGGGGGGAGCCCCGAAACACCGATAAACTCATCTTT
TRDJ1 TRDD3 TRDV2 - CACDTVKGDTRYTDKLIF TGTGCCTGTGACACCGTGAAGGGGGATACGCGGTATACCGATAAACTCATCTTT
TRDJ1 TRDD3 TRDV2 medium-sized CACDGLGERYTDKLIF TGTGCCTGTGACGGACTGGGGGAACGTTACACCGATAAACTCATCTTT
TRDJ3 - TRDV2 few CACDTWGSSSWDTRQMFF TGTGCCTGTGACACCTGGGGGTCAAGCTCCTGGGACACCCGACAGATGTTTTTC
TRDJ3 - TRDV2 few CACDTGWGSASWDTRQMFF TGTGCCTGTGACACCGGATGGGGGTCGGCCTCCTGGGACACCCGACAGATGTTTTTC
TRDJ1 TRDD3 TRDV2 - CACDPLGDSHTDKLIF TGTGCCTGTGATCCTCTGGGGGACTCACACACCGATAAACTCATCTTT
TRDJ1 - TRDV2 - CACDTVEGGLAVADKLIF TGTGCCTGTGACACCGTCGAGGGGGGCCTCGCTGTTGCCGATAAACTCATCTTT
TRDJ3 TRDD3 TRDV2 medium-sized CACDTVLGDTSSWDTRQMFF TGTGCCTGTGACACCGTACTGGGGGATACGAGCTCCTGGGACACCCGACAGATGTTTTTC
TRDJ1 - TRDV2 medium-sized CACDTVVGRENKLIF TGTGCCTGTGACACCGTGGTGGGGCGGGAGAATAAACTCATCTTT
TRDJ3 - TRDV2 few CACDTVLGPSSWDTRQMFF TGTGCCTGTGACACCGTACTGGGACCCAGCTCCTGGGACACCCGACAGATGTTTTTC
TRDJ3 TRDD3 TRDV2 medium-sized CACDYWGIRSWDTRQMFF TGTGCCTGTGACTACTGGGGGATACGGTCCTGGGACACCCGACAGATGTTTTTC
TRDJ1 TRDD3 TRDV2 medium-sized CACDLLGDHTDKLIF TGTGCCTGTGACTTACTGGGGGATCACACCGATAAACTCATCTTT
TRDJ3 - TRDV2 medium-sized CACDTAGPTWDTRQMFF TGTGCCTGTGACACCGCGGGACCGACCTGGGACACCCGACAGATGTTTTTC
TRDJ1 - TRDV2 medium-sized CACDRLRPRYGVYDKLIF TGTGCCTGTGACAGATTACGTCCCCGTTACGGTGTCTATGATAAACTCATCTTT
TRDJ1 - TRDV2 - CACETLGHTDKLIF TGTGCCTGTGAGACTCTGGGGCACACCGATAAACTCATCTTT
TRDJ3 TRDD3 TRDV2 medium-sized CACDTVGDSSWDTRQMFF TGTGCCTGTGACACCGTGGGGGATAGCTCCTGGGACACCCGACAGATGTTTTTC
TRDJ1 TRDD3 TRDV2 medium-sized CACDTVDVSWGIIPNKLIF TGTGCCTGTGACACCGTTGATGTAAGCTGGGGGATCATACCCAATAAACTCATCTTT
TRDJ3 TRDD3 TRDV2 few CACDTGGYWSWDTRQMFF TGTGCCTGTGACACTGGGGGATACTGGTCCTGGGACACCCGACAGATGTTTTTC
TRDJ1 - TRDV2 medium-sized CACDLVPGTDKLIF TGTGCCTGTGACCTTGTTCCCGGCACCGATAAACTCATCTTT
TRDJ1 - TRDV2 - CACDTLTYTDKLIF TGTGCCTGTGACACCCTGACCTACACCGATAAACTCATCTTT
TRDJ1 - TRDV2 few CACDPLEGCTDKLIF TGTGCCTGTGATCCCTTAGAGGGATGCACCGATAAACTCATCTTC
TRDJ2 TRDD3 TRDV2 few CACETLGDTLTAQLFF TGTGCCTGTGAAACTCTGGGGGATACTTTGACAGCACAACTCTTCTTT